The 32 T cell receptor beta chains below come from one sample, sequenced in a study of blood T cell repertoires in COVID-19. Some clones are missing from TCRdb's copy, which holds only in-frame ones; the method was immunoSEQ multiplex PCR. The sample lists about 170,000 clones; about 85% were seen once. The sequencing sample was made of peripheral blood. The receptors derive from a man aged 55 to 70 who had recovered from COVID-19.

The chain has TRBV6-5 and TRBJ2-2, with no clear D. V was trimmed by 6 bases and J by 2 bases, leaving 13 bases between them. CDR1 and CDR2 (germline): MNHEY, SVGAGI. CDR3 length equals 15 residues. In DNA form, the CDR3 reads TGTGCCAGCAGAATCCGGGTCTCAAACACCGGGGAGCTGTTTTTT. Encoded protein: CASRIRVSNTGELFF.

The rearrangement links TRBV4-1 to TRBJ1-1; no firm D call. V shed 3 bases and J shed 10 bases, with 18 bases lying between them. This CDR3 is 14 amino acids long. Germline assignment: CDR1 MGHRA and CDR2 YSYEKL. CDR3 in DNA: TGCGCCAGCAGCCACGTTAGGAGTCCCTCGAGAGCTTTCTTT. This codes for CASSHVRSPSRAFF.

The genes are TRBV18 and TRBJ1-2, with TRBD1 matching 10 bases. This CDR3 spans 18 amino acids. V lost 1 base, J lost 3 bases, and 11 bases stayed unmatched. CDR1 is KGHSH, CDR2 LQKENI, per germline. The CDR3 spells CASSPRVAGTGVDYGYTF. CDR3 in DNA: TGTGCCAGCTCACCACGCGTAGCAGGGACAGGGGTTGACTATGGCTACACCTTC.

This chain joins TRBV15 and TRBJ2-1; a possible D gene is TRBD1 (5 bases). CDR1 and CDR2 from the germline V gene are LNHNV and YYDKDF (reference sequence). V dropped 7 bases and J dropped 3 bases, with 16 bases sitting between them. This CDR3 comprises 15 residues. In nucleotides, the CDR3 is TGTGCCACCAAGAAAATGGACACCATCTACAATGAGCAGTTCTTC. Its translation: CATKKMDTIYNEQFF.

V gene TRBV6-5 combines with J gene TRBJ1-3; D is ambiguous. The germline V gene has CDR1 MNHEY and CDR2 SVGAGI. Trimming cost V 5 bases and J 0 bases, with 8 bases left between them. The CDR3 is 14 amino acids. The CDR3 nucleotides read TGTGCCAGCAGTAGACATTTCTCTGGAAACACCATATATTTT. This sequence encodes CASSRHFSGNTIYF.

This chain connects TRBV19 to TRBJ2-3; no reliable D call. The CDR3 sequence is 15 residues long. CDR1 LNHDA and CDR2 SQIVND come from the germline V gene (reference sequence). V lost 1 base to trimming and J lost 0 bases, with 8 bases between them. CDR3 protein: CASSIGGSSTDTQYF. The CDR3 DNA reads TGTGCCAGTAGTATAGGCGGATCTAGCACAGATACGCAGTATTTT.

The genes are TRBV29-1 and TRBJ2-5; 10 bases align to TRBD1. From germline, CDR1 is SQVTM and CDR2 ANQGSEA. The CDR3 has 14 residues. V was pared by 6 bases and J by 3 bases, with 7 bases of the junction left unmatched. CDR3 nucleotides: TGCAGCGTGGGGTTGGGGACAGGGGAAGAGACCCAGTACTTC. Its protein is CSVGLGTGEETQYF.

This clone was observed a single time. The chain couples TRBV18 to TRBJ1-2; no reliable D call. Deletions cut 3 bases from V and 2 bases from J, with 10 bases between. Germline CDR1 KGHSH, CDR2 LQKENI. The CDR3 extends over 14 amino acids. The CDR3 protein is CASSPSNSNYGYTF. The DNA of the CDR3 is TGTGCCAGCTCACCCTCCAACAGCAACTATGGCTACACCTTC.

The V and J genes are TRBV3-1 (or the pseudogene TRBV3-2) and TRBJ2-6; D is uncertain. The CDR3 has 13 residues. V dropped 4 bases and J dropped 2 bases, with 3 bases sitting between them. The V gene's germline CDR1 is LGHDT and CDR2 YNNKEL (reference sequence). The CDR3 DNA follows: TGTGCCAGCAGCCTAACTGGGGCCAACGTCCTGACTTTC. Its protein is CASSLTGANVLTF.

V and J are TRBV19 and TRBJ2-1; tentative D call: TRBD2 (7 bases). The CDR3 is 15 amino acids. V was shortened by 8 bases and J by 5 bases, with 19 bases between the two germline ends. Looked up from germline, CDR1 is LNHDA and CDR2 is SQIVND (reference sequence). The chain's CDR3 is CASLNRGAGHNEQFF. The CDR3 DNA sequence: TGTGCCAGTCTTAACCGGGGGGCTGGCCACAATGAGCAGTTCTTC.

This chain links TRBV18 with TRBJ1-3; D uncertain. Trimming removed 1 base from V and 0 bases from J, with 7 bases in between. The CDR3 is 15 residues long. Germline-derived CDR1 and CDR2 are KGHSH and LQKENI. CDR3 coding DNA: TGTGCCAGCTCACCACTTGACATCTCTGGAAACACCATATATTTT. It is translated as CASSPLDISGNTIYF.

This chain's CDR3 is CASSPDRDYGYTF. The DNA of the CDR3 is TGTGCCAGCAGCCCCGACAGAGACTATGGCTACACCTTC. The rearrangement joins TRBV12-3 or TRBV12-4 to TRBJ1-2, with D maybe TRBD1 (5 bases). With 6 bases removed from V and 3 bases from J, the gap between germline ends came to 11 bases. The CDR3 has 13 amino acids.

This clone has only one observation. J is TRBJ2-7 and V is TRBV10-3; D may be TRBD1 (6 bases). Germline CDR1 is ENHRY and CDR2 is SYGVKD. The CDR3 has 14 amino acids. V lost 2 bases and J lost 4, with 12 bases in between. The CDR3 region has the DNA TGTGCCATCAGTGAGGAAACAGGGTGGTACGAGCAGTACTTC. As protein: CAISEETGWYEQYF.

The V call is TRBV6-5, the J call TRBJ1-2; D might be TRBD1 (6 bases). CDR1 and CDR2 (germline): MNHEY, SVGAGI. Trimming removed 2 bases at V and 2 bases at J, with 9 bases between. CDR3 length: 14 residues. The CDR3 bases are TGTGCCAGCAGTTACCGGACAGACAACTATGGCTACACCTTC. Protein sequence: CASSYRTDNYGYTF.

The chain employs TRBV2 and TRBJ2-2; 8 nucleotides line up with TRBD1. V dropped 8 bases and J dropped 0; count of bases not matched to a gene: 5. Germline V gene data show CDR1 as SNHLY and CDR2 as FYNNEI. The CDR3 is 15 amino acids. CDR3 DNA sequence: TGTGCCAGCCACAGACAGGGGACGAACACCGGGGAGCTGTTTTTT. Its protein is CASHRQGTNTGELFF.

V and J are TRBV14 and TRBJ2-3, with D unresolved. Trimming took off 3 bases at V and 2 bases at J, with 15 bases between the two ends. The germline V gene encodes CDR1 SGHDN and CDR2 FVKESK. The CDR3 extends over 16 amino acids. For the CDR3, the DNA is TGTGCCAGCAGCCAGGTGACAAATCCGATCACAGATACGCAGTATTTT. It encodes CASSQVTNPITDTQYF.

This clone was seen only once. CDR3 nucleotide sequence: TGTGCCAGCAGCCCCTATAGCGGGACCCGCACAGATACGCAGTATTTT. Translated: CASSPYSGTRTDTQYF. The chain combines TRBV3-1 (or the pseudogene TRBV3-2) with TRBJ2-3; TRBD2 agrees at 8 bases. This CDR3 is 16 amino acids long. V lost 4 bases and J lost 1; bases outside the gene matches: 7. The germline gives CDR1 LGHDT, CDR2 YNNKEL (reference sequence).

The CDR3 loop reads CSVGEGASVRETQYF. The CDR3 DNA sequence: TGCAGCGTTGGGGAAGGGGCATCCGTGCGGGAGACCCAGTACTTC. The J gene is TRBJ2-5, the V gene TRBV29-1; D is possibly TRBD1 (5 bases). Trimming removed 4 bases from V and 5 bases from J, with 20 bases in between. The CDR3 covers 15 residues. Germline-derived CDR1 and CDR2 are SQVTM and ANQGSEA.

The chain couples TRBV14 to TRBJ1-2; 7 bases are a match to TRBD1. V dropped 9 bases and J dropped 4; count of bases not matched to a gene: 5. CDR3 length: 12 amino acids. Germline assignment: CDR1 SGHDN and CDR2 FVKESK. CDR3 region: CASGDSFYGYTF. The CDR3 nucleotides read TGTGCCAGTGGGGACAGCTTCTATGGCTACACCTTC. The entire variable domain, with the rest obtained from reference TRBV14 and TRBJ1-2, is as follows: EAGVTQFPSHSVIEKGQTVTLRCDPISGHDNLYWYRRVMGKEIKFLLHFVKESKQDESGMPNNRFLAERTGGTYSTLKVQPAELEDSGVYFCASGDSFYGYTFGSGTRLTVV.

The chain employs TRBV7-9 and TRBJ2-1; no reliable D call. There are 12 residues in the CDR3. Deletions cut 1 base from V and 9 bases from J, with 7 bases between. The germline CDR1 and CDR2 sequences are SEHNR and FQNEAQ (reference sequence). The CDR3: CASSLELAEQFF. CDR3 nucleotide sequence: TGTGCCAGCAGCTTAGAGCTCGCTGAGCAGTTCTTC.

The CDR3 sequence is CASSLETGSYEQYF. CDR3 DNA sequence: TGTGCCAGCAGCTTAGAGACAGGCTCCTACGAGCAGTACTTC. The chain is built from TRBV7-6 and TRBJ2-7; tentative D call: TRBD1 (6 bases). With 1 base removed from V and 0 bases from J, the gap between germline ends came to 7 bases. The CDR3 consists of 14 residues. Germline loops: CDR1 SGHVS, CDR2 FNYEAQ.

V is TRBV3-1 (or the pseudogene TRBV3-2) and J is TRBJ2-1; possibly TRBD1 for D (5 bases). The CDR3 covers 15 residues. Germline values: CDR1 LGHDT, CDR2 YNNKEL (reference sequence). V shed 2 bases and J shed 9 bases, with 17 bases lying between them. The CDR3 DNA follows: TGTGCCAGCAGCCAAATGCCGTCCAGGGCTGGTGAGCAGTTCTTC. This sequence encodes CASSQMPSRAGEQFF.

The genes are TRBV3-1 (or the pseudogene TRBV3-2) and TRBJ1-6; TRBD1 aligns across 8 bases. Germline CDR1 is LGHDT and CDR2 is YNNKEL (reference sequence). V was pared by 5 bases and J by 10 bases, with 10 bases of the junction left unmatched. The CDR3 is made up of 15 amino acids. CDR3 sequence: CASSNPTGADSPLHF. CDR3 nucleotides: TGTGCCAGCAGCAACCCGACAGGGGCCGACTCACCCCTCCACTTT.

The CDR3 sequence: CASSLQDSGNTIYF. As DNA, the CDR3 is TGTGCCAGCAGCTTACAGGACTCTGGAAACACCATATATTTT. This chain connects TRBV7-9 to TRBJ1-3; D not certain. Trimming cost V 2 bases and J 0 bases, with 5 bases left between them. The germline CDR1 and CDR2 sequences are SEHNR and FQNEAQ (reference sequence). The CDR3 covers 14 residues.

The gene calls are TRBV28 and TRBJ1-2, with 8 bases fitting TRBD1. The CDR3 is 15 residues long. Trimming cost V 5 bases and J 5 bases; bases outside gene matches: 10. The germline V gene has CDR1 MDHEN and CDR2 SYDVKM. The CDR3: CASSVTGVGLYGYTF. The CDR3 nucleotides are TGTGCCAGCAGTGTGACAGGGGTGGGCCTATATGGCTACACCTTC.

This chain joins TRBV5-4 and TRBJ2-3, with a tentative D call TRBD2 (6 bases). Germline CDR1 reads SGHNT; CDR2 reads YYREEE (reference sequence). The length of the CDR3 is 14 residues. V was trimmed by 5 bases and J by 4 bases, leaving 14 bases between them. CDR3 in DNA: TGTGCCAGCAGTTTCTCCTCTAGCGCAGATACGCAGTATTTT. Residues: CASSFSSSADTQYF.

This rearrangement joins TRBV4-2 to TRBJ1-5; TRBD1 matches 9 bases. CDR3 length: 14 amino acids. CDR1 is LGHNA, CDR2 YNFKEQ, per germline. V gave up 5 bases and J gave up 6 bases; unmatched junction bases: 5. The CDR3 nucleotides read TGTGCCAGCAGCAAGGGACAGGGAGGTCAGCCCCAGCATTTT. As protein: CASSKGQGGQPQHF.

This chain uses TRBV5-1 with TRBJ2-3, with 7 bases identical to TRBD1. Germline CDR1 SGHRS, CDR2 YFSETQ. The CDR3 consists of 15 residues. After removal of 4 bases from V and 2 bases from J, the junction contained 7 bases not matched to a gene. CDR3 sequence reads: CASSQGVDLTDTQYF. CDR3 DNA sequence: TGCGCCAGCAGCCAGGGGGTGGATCTCACAGATACGCAGTATTTT.

This clone was seen a few times. The chain combines TRBV6-5 with TRBJ2-1; possibly TRBD1 for D (8 bases). CDR1 is MNHEY, CDR2 SVGAGI, per germline. V was trimmed by 0 bases and J by 5 bases, leaving 14 bases between them. CDR3 length: 16 amino acids. As DNA, the CDR3 is TGTGCCAGCAGTTACTCACAGGGGGGGCGCGACAATGAGCAGTTCTTC. Translation gives CASSYSQGGRDNEQFF.

This chain uses TRBV5-5 with TRBJ1-5; 7 bases map to TRBD1. Germline V gives CDR1 SGHKS, CDR2 YYEKEE (reference sequence). The CDR3 spans 18 residues. Losses at the gene ends were 1 base for V and 0 bases for J; bases not matched to a gene: 10. This CDR3 is CASSLWQGGSYSNQPQHF. The CDR3 DNA follows: TGTGCCAGCAGCTTGTGGCAGGGGGGATCTTATAGCAATCAGCCCCAGCATTTT.

The chain is built from TRBV6-5 and TRBJ2-5; D perhaps matches TRBD2 (6 bases). V was trimmed by 6 bases and J by 4 bases, leaving 15 bases between them. The CDR3 loop spans 14 amino acids. CDR1 is MNHEY and CDR2 is SVGAGI in the germline V gene. CDR3 loop: CASRRDFRGETQYF. In DNA, the CDR3 is TGTGCCAGCAGGCGGGACTTTAGGGGAGAGACCCAGTACTTC.

This clone was counted between two and nine times. The rearrangement links TRBV30 to TRBJ1-5, with 7 bases matching TRBD1. Germline assignment: CDR1 GTSNPN and CDR2 SVGIG (reference sequence). V lost 2 bases, J lost 4 bases, and 2 bases stayed unmatched. This CDR3 comprises 13 residues. This CDR3 reads CAWSSGGNQPQHF. The CDR3 coding sequence is TGTGCCTGGAGTTCAGGGGGAAATCAGCCCCAGCATTTT.